This T cell receptor (beta chain) originates from a study of blood T cell repertoires in COVID-19. Study-wide context: The samples span acute and convalescent COVID-19 from the United States, Italy and Spain. PBMCs, B-cell-depleted T cells, or T cells provided the cDNA or gDNA that made up the material.

Authors' data handling: Amplification with reference gene primers provided the estimates of nucleated cell counts. Libraries were prepared by immunoSEQ multiplex PCR; TCRdb keeps only in-frame clonotypes and omits some of them. V, J and clone size are those of that table, while D and trimming were read from the DNA. The table lists approximately 280,000 clones, around 89% of them singletons, with 4.6% in the top ten. Source material: peripheral blood. This TCR was recovered from a man aged 40-55 years with acute or convalescent COVID-19.

Written as DNA, the CDR3 is TGTGCCATCAGTGAAGGGACAGTATCTACCTACGAGCAGTACTTC. Translation: CAISEGTVSTYEQYF. This sequence joins TRBV10-3 and TRBJ2-7; 7 bases match TRBD1. J gave up 2 bases and V 3 bases, and 7 bases lay outside the gene matches. This CDR3 spans 15 amino acids. Germline V gene lookup returns CDR1 ENHRY and CDR2 SYGVKD.